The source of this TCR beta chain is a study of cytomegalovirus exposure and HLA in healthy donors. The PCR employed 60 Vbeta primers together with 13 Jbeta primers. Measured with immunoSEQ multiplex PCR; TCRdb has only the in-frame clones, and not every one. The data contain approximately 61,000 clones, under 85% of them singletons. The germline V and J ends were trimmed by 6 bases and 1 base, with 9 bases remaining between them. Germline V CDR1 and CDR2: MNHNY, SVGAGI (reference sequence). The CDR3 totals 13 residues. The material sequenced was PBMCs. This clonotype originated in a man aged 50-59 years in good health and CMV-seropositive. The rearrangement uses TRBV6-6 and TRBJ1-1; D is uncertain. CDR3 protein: CASRQRGNTEAFF. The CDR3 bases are TGTGCCAGCAGGCAGAGAGGGAACACTGAAGCTTTCTTT.